The 13 T cell receptor beta chains presented below share a single source sample, sequenced in a study of blood T cell repertoires in COVID-19. Using immunoSEQ multiplex PCR, the repertoire was profiled, and TCRdb retains in-frame clones only, with some absent. Of fewer than 70,000 clones in the sample, 86% are singletons; the top ten hold approximately 15%. The material sequenced was peripheral blood. The receptors derive from a man aged 35 to 55 with COVID-19, enrolled during active disease.

The V call is TRBV28, the J call TRBJ1-1; TRBD1 might be the D (5 bases). Trimming stripped 6 bases from V and 0 bases from J, with 8 bases between. CDR3 length: 13 amino acids. Germline values: CDR1 MDHEN, CDR2 SYDVKM. Written as DNA, the CDR3 is TGTGCCAGCAGGGGGGGAATGAACACTGAAGCTTTCTTT. It translates to CASRGGMNTEAFF. The full variable domain, with the rest looked up from reference TRBV28 and TRBJ1-1, is DVKVTQSSRYLVKRTGEKVFLECVQDMDHENMFWYRQDPGLGLRLIYFSYDVKMKEKGDIPEGYSVSREKKERFSLILESASTNQTSMYLCASRGGMNTEAFFGQGTRLTVV.

The chain is built from TRBV21-1 and TRBJ2-7; the DNA was not compared with TRBD2, the D call given in the table. TRBV21-1 is recorded as a pseudogene. CDR3 length: 15 residues. In DNA form, the CDR3 reads TGTGCCAGCAGCACTGGGGAGGGGAAGGGGTACGAGCAGTACTTC. Encoded protein: CASSTGEGKGYEQYF.

The V and J genes are TRBV7-9 and TRBJ1-6, with 10 bases aligning to TRBD1. Germline V gene sequence: CDR1 SEHNR, CDR2 FQNEAQ (reference sequence). The V segment lost 1 base and the J segment 9 bases; nucleotides outside the gene matches: 3. The CDR3 length is 15 residues. In DNA form, the CDR3 reads TGTGCCAGCAGCTTAGAGGACAGGGGGAGTTCACCCCTCCACTTT. It codes for CASSLEDRGSSPLHF.

This sequence joins TRBV7-3 and TRBJ2-1; 8 nucleotides align to TRBD1. The CDR3 is made up of 15 amino acids. Losses at the gene ends were 8 bases for V and 5 bases for J; bases not matched to a gene: 11. Germline values: CDR1 SGHTA, CDR2 FQGTGA. The DNA for the CDR3 is TGTGCCAGCCGCCCCGGGCAGGGGGCAGACAATGAGCAGTTCTTC. Its translation: CASRPGQGADNEQFF. The variable domain in full, with the rest retrieved from reference TRBV7-3 and TRBJ2-1, is GAGVSQTPSNKVTEKGKYVELRCDPISGHTALYWYRQSLGQGPEFLIYFQGTGAADDSGLPNDRFFAVRPEGSVSTLKIQRTERGDSAVYLCASRPGQGADNEQFFGPGTRLTVL.

The rearrangement joins TRBV2 to TRBJ1-5; D is possibly TRBD1 (5 bases). The CDR3 totals 14 residues. Germline V gene lookup returns CDR1 SNHLY and CDR2 FYNNEI. V was pared by 4 bases and J by 1 base, with 8 bases between. CDR3 residues: CASSGQGSNQPQHF. CDR3 nucleotides: TGTGCCAGCAGTGGTCAGGGAAGCAATCAGCCCCAGCATTTT.

This chain uses TRBV2 with TRBJ2-3, with 10 positions matching TRBD2. The CDR3 extends over 15 amino acids. With 8 bases clipped from V and 2 bases from J, the junction kept 7 bases outside the gene matches. The germline CDR1 and CDR2 sequences are SNHLY and FYNNEI. The CDR3 nucleotides are TGTGCCAGCGGCATACTAGCGGGGTCCACAGATACGCAGTATTTT. This codes for CASGILAGSTDTQYF.

The rearrangement links TRBV2 to TRBJ2-7; D call uncertain. Germline V gene sequence: CDR1 SNHLY, CDR2 FYNNEI. V was clipped by 7 bases and J by 0 bases, with 10 bases between them. The CDR3 is 13 amino acids. CDR3 loop: CASKEDNSYEQYF. The CDR3 bases are TGTGCCAGCAAGGAAGACAACTCCTACGAGCAGTACTTC.

The chain combines TRBV5-6 with TRBJ2-2; 12 positions match TRBD2. The CDR3 has 17 amino acids. Per germline, CDR1 SGHDT and CDR2 YYEEEE. The V segment lost 2 bases and the J segment 3 bases; nucleotides outside the gene matches: 5. Written as DNA, the CDR3 is TGTGCCAGCAGCTTTCTAGCGGGGGGGCCCGACACCGGGGAGCTGTTTTTT. Amino acids: CASSFLAGGPDTGELFF.

The chain carries TRBV9 and TRBJ1-5; D is possibly TRBD1 (5 bases). Trimming stripped 0 bases from V and 3 bases from J, with 10 bases between. The germline CDR1 and CDR2 sequences are SGDLS and YYNGEE. CDR3 size: 15 residues. The CDR3 sequence is CASSVEGRVNQPQHF. The DNA for the CDR3 is TGTGCCAGCAGCGTAGAGGGCAGGGTCAATCAGCCCCAGCATTTT.

CDR3 loop: CASSLEGKQYF. In DNA, the CDR3 is TGCGCCAGCAGCTTGGAGGGGAAGCAGTACTTC. The chain employs TRBV5-1 and TRBJ2-7; possibly TRBD1 for D (5 bases). Germline values: CDR1 SGHRS, CDR2 YFSETQ. V lost 0 bases and J lost 8, with 6 bases in between. The CDR3 consists of 11 residues.

The chain links TRBV7-8 to TRBJ1-6; D is possibly TRBD1 (6 bases). The germline CDR1 and CDR2 sequences are SGHVS and FQNEAQ. The V end was cut by 4 bases, the J end by 6 bases, with 10 bases between. CDR3 length equals 14 residues. The CDR3 DNA reads as TGTGCCAGCAGCTACAGGGCGGGTAATTCACCCCTCCACTTT. The encoded protein is CASSYRAGNSPLHF.

The genes are TRBV4-1 and TRBJ2-1, with TRBD2 matching 9 bases. The CDR3 runs to 16 residues. Looked up from germline, CDR1 is MGHRA and CDR2 is YSYEKL. The junction had 9 bases not matched to a gene; V was cut back by 4 bases and J by 5 bases. The CDR3 sequence is CASSPTQGLANNEQFF. The DNA for the CDR3 is TGCGCCAGCAGCCCCACCCAGGGACTAGCCAACAATGAGCAGTTCTTC.

The gene calls are TRBV5-8 and TRBJ2-5; D possibly corresponds to TRBD2 (6 bases). The V and J ends lost 0 bases and 5 bases respectively, with 17 bases between them. In germline, CDR1 is SGHTS, CDR2 YDEGEE. This CDR3 contains 16 residues. The CDR3 here is CASSLGRDSGRETQYF. The CDR3 DNA reads TGTGCCAGCAGCTTGGGACGGGACTCGGGCAGGGAGACCCAGTACTTC.